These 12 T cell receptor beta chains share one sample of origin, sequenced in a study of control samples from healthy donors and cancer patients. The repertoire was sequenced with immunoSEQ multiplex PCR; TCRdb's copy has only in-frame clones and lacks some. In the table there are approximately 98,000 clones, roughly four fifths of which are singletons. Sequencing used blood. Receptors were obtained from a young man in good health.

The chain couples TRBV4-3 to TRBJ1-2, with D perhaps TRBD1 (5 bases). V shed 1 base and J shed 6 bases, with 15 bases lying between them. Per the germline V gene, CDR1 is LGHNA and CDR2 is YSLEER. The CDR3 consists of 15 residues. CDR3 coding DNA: TGCGCCAGCAGCCAAGGAATAACGGGGACGGATGGCTACACCTTC. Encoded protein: CASSQGITGTDGYTF.

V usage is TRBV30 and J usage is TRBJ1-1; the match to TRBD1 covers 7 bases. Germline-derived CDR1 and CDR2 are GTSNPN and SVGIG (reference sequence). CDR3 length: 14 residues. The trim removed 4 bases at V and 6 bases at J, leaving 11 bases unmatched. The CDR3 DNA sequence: TGTGCCTGGATAAATGAGGGGGCAGGGGCTGAAGCTTTCTTT. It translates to CAWINEGAGAEAFF.

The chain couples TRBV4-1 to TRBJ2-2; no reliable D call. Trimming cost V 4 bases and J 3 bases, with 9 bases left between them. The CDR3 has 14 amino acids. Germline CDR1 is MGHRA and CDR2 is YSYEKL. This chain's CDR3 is CASSPRQDTGELFF. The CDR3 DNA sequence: TGCGCCAGCAGCCCCCGCCAGGACACCGGGGAGCTGTTTTTT.

CDR3: CASNSFPAGGSYNEQFF. DNA for the CDR3: TGTGCCAGCAACTCCTTTCCTGCGGGGGGGTCCTACAATGAGCAGTTCTTC. The J gene is TRBJ2-1, the V gene TRBV7-2; 9 nucleotides line up with TRBD2. Germline assignment: CDR1 SGHTA and CDR2 FQGNSA. After removal of 7 bases from V and 1 base from J, the junction contained 11 bases not matched to a gene. The CDR3 has 17 residues.

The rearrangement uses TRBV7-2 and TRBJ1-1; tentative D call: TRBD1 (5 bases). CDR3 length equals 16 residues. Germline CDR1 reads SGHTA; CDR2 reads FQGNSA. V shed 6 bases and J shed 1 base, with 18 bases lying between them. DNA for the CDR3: TGTGCCAGCAGTTTAAGACGCGGGACCGCGAACACTGAAGCTTTCTTT. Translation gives CASSLRRGTANTEAFF.

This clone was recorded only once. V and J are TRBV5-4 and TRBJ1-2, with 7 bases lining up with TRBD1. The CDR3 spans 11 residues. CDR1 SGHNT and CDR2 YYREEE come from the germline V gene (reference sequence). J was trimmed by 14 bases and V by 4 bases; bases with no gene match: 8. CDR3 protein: CASSNQGGGTF. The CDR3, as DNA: TGTGCCAGCAGCAACCAGGGGGGAGGGACCTTC.

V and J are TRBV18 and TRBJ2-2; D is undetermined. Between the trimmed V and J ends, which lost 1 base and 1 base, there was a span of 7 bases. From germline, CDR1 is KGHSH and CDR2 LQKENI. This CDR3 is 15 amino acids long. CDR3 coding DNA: TGTGCCAGCTCACCACTGGAACTGAACACCGGGGAGCTGTTTTTT. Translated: CASSPLELNTGELFF.

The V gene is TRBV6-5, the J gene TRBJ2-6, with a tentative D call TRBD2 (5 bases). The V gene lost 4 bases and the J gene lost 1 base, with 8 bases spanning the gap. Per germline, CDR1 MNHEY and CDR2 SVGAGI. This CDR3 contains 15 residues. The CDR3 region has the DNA TGTGCCAGCAGTTCCCGGGAATCTGGGGCCAACGTCCTGACTTTC. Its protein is CASSSRESGANVLTF.

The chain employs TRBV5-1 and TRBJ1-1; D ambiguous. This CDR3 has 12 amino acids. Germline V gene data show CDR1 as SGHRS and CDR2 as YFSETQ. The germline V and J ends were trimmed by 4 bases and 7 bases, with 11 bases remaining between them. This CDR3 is CASSGFGDEAFF. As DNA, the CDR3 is TGCGCCAGCAGCGGATTTGGGGATGAAGCTTTCTTT.

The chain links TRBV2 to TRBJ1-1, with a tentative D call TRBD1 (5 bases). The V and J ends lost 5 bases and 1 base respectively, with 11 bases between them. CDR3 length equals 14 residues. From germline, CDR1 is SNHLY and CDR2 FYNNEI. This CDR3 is CASSRQLSNTEAFF. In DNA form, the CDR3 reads TGTGCCAGCAGTCGACAGCTCTCGAACACTGAAGCTTTCTTT.

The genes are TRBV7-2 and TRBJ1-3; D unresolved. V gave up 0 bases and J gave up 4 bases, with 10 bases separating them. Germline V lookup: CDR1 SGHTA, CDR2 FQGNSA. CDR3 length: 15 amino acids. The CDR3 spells CASSLAISAGNTIYF. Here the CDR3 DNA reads TGTGCCAGCAGCTTAGCAATCTCGGCCGGAAACACCATATATTTT.

CDR3: CASSLAQDSETQYF. For the CDR3, the DNA is TGTGCCAGCAGCTTAGCGCAGGACAGTGAGACCCAGTACTTC. The chain is built from TRBV7-9 and TRBJ2-5; a possible D gene is TRBD1 (6 bases). Germline CDR1 and CDR2: SEHNR and FQNEAQ (reference sequence). V was trimmed by 0 bases and J by 5 bases, leaving 10 bases between them. This CDR3 is built from 14 residues.